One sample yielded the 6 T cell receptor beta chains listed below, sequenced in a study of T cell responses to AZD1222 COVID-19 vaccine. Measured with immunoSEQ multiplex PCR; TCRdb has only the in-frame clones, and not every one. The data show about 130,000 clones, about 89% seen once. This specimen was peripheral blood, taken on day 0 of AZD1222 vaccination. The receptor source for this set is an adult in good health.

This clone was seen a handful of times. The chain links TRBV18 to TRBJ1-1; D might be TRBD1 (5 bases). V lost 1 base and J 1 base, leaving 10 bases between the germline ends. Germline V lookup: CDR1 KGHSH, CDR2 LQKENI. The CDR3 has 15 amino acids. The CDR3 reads CASSPRGTPNTEAFF. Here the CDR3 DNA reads TGTGCCAGCTCACCACGCGGGACTCCGAACACTGAAGCTTTCTTT.

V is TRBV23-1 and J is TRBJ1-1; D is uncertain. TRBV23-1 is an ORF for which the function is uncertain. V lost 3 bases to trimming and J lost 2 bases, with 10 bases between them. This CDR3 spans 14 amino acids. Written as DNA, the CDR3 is TGCGCCAGCAGTCAGAACCGATTAAACACTGAAGCTTTCTTT. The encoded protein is CASSQNRLNTEAFF.

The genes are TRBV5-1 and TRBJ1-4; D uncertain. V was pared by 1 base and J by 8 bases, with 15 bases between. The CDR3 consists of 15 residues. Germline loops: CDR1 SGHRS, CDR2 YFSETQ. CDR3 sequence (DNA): TGCGCCAGCAGCTTGTATGGCAACCCTAGGGAAAAACTGTTTTTT. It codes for CASSLYGNPREKLFF.

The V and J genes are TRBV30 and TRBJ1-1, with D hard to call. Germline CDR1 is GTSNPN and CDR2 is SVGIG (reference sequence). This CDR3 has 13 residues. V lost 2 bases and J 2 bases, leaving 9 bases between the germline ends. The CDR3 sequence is CAWSLLSNTEAFF. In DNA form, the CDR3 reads TGTGCCTGGAGTCTGTTGTCAAACACTGAAGCTTTCTTT.

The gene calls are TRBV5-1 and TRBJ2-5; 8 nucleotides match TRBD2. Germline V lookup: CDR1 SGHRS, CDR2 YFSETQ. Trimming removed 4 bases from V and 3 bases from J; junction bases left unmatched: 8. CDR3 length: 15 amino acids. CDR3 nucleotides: TGCGCCAGCAGCCCCCAGGCGGGGGGTAAAGAGACCCAGTACTTC. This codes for CASSPQAGGKETQYF. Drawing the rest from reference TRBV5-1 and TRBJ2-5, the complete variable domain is KAGVTQTPRYLIKTRGQQVTLSCSPISGHRSVSWYQQTPGQGLQFLFEYFSETQRNKGNFPGRFSGRQFSNSRSEMNVSTLELGDSALYLCASSPQAGGKETQYFGPGTRLLVL.

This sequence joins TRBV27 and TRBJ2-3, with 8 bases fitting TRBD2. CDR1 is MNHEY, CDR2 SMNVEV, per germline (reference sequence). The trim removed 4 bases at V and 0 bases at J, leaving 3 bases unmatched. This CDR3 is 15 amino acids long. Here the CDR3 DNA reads TGTGCCAGCAGTTCCCCGGGGGGGAGCACAGATACGCAGTATTTT. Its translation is CASSSPGGSTDTQYF.